This entry features one T cell receptor beta chain sequence. Its matching antigen is unknown. Germline loops: CDR1 SGHNT, CDR2 YYREEE (reference sequence). The CDR3 runs 14 residues. V was trimmed by 4 bases and J by 2 bases, leaving 12 bases between them. Healthy people donating bone marrow made up the donors. The PCR contained 60 Vbeta and 13 Jbeta primers. Repertoires were generated with immunoSEQ multiplex PCR, while TCRdb's copy carries only in-frame clones and drops some. Of 170,000 or so clones in the sample, over 70% were seen once. This sample was included in a study of cytomegalovirus exposure and HLA in healthy donors. Study findings and constraints: The authors later found most CMV-associated TCR beta chains appeared HLA-restricted.

The genes are TRBV5-4 and TRBJ1-1; no clear D gene. The sequence derives from a woman in her 30s in good health and CMV-seronegative. Material: PBMCs. The CDR3 DNA follows: TGTGCCAGCAGCAGAACAGAACTTAACACTGAAGCTTTCTTT. Amino acid sequence: CASSRTELNTEAFF.